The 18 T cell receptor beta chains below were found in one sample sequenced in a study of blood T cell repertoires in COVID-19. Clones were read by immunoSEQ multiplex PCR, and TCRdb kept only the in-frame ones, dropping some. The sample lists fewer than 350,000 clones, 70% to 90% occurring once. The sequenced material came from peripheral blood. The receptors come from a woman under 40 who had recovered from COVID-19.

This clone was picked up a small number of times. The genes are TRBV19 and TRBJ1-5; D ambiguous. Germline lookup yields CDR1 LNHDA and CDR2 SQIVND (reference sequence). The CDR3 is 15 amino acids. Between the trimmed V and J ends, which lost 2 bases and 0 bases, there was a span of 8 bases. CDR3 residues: CASSIFLGSNQPQHF. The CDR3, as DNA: TGTGCCAGTAGTATATTCCTCGGTAGCAATCAGCCCCAGCATTTT.

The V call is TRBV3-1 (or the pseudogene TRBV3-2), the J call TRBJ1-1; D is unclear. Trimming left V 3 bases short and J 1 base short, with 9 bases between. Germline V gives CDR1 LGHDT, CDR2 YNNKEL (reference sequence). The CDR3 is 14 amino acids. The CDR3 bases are TGTGCCAGCAGCCAGGATAACAGGAACACTGAAGCTTTCTTT. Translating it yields CASSQDNRNTEAFF.

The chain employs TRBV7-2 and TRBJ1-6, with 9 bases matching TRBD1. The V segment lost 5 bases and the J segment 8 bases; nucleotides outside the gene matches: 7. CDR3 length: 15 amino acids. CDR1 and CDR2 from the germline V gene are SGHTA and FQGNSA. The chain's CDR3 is CASSPPRTGDSPLHF. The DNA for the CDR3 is TGTGCCAGCAGCCCCCCCCGGACAGGGGATTCACCCCTCCACTTT.

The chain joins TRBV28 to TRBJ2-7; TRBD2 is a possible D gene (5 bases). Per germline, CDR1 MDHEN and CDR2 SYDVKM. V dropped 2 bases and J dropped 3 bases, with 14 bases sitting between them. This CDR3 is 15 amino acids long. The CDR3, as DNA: TGTGCCAGCAGTTTAAACGGGATCTGGGTCTACGAGCAGTACTTC. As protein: CASSLNGIWVYEQYF. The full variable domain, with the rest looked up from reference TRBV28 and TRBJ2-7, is DVKVTQSSRYLVKRTGEKVFLECVQDMDHENMFWYRQDPGLGLRLIYFSYDVKMKEKGDIPEGYSVSREKKERFSLILESASTNQTSMYLCASSLNGIWVYEQYFGPGTRLTVT.

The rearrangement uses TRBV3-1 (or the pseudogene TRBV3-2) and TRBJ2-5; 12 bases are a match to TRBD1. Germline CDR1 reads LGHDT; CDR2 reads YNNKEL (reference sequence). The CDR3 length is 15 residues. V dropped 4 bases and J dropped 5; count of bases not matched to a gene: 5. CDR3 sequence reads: CASSRTGTGGETQYF. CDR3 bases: TGTGCCAGCAGCCGCACGGGGACAGGGGGCGAGACCCAGTACTTC.

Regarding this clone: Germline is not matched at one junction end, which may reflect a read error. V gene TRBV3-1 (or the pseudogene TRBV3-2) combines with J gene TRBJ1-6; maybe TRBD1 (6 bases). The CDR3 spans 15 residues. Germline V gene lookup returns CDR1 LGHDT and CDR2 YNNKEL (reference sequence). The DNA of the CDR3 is TGTGCCAGCAGCCAAGTGCCACAGGGTAGTTCACCTCTCCACTTT. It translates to CASSQVPQGSSPLHF.

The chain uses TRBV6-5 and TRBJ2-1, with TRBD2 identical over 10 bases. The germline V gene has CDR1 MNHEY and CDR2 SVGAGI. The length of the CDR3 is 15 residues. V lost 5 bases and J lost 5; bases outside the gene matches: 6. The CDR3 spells CASSRRTSGDNEQFF. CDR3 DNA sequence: TGTGCCAGCAGTCGTCGGACTAGCGGAGACAATGAGCAGTTCTTC.

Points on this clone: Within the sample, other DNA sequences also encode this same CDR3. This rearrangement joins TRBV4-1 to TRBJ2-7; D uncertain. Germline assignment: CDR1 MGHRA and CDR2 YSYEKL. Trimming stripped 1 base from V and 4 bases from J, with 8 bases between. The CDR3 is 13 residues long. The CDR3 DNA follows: TGCGCCAGCAGCCAAGGTCAGGCGTACGAGCAGTACTTC. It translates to CASSQGQAYEQYF.

The CDR3 here is CASSQGQTSSYEQYF. The DNA of the CDR3 is TGCGCCAGCAGCCAAGGACAGACGAGCTCCTACGAGCAGTACTTC. The rearrangement uses TRBV4-3 and TRBJ2-7, with D possibly matching TRBD1 (5 bases). The CDR3 is 15 amino acids. Germline CDR1 reads LGHNA; CDR2 reads YSLEER. V was cut by 1 base and J by 0 bases, with 10 bases left in between.

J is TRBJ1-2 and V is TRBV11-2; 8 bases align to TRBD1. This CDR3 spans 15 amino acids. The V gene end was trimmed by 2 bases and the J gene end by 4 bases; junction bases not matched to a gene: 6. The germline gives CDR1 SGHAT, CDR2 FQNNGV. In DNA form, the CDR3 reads TGTGCCAGCAGCTTATCCCAGGGGGCGTCCTATGGCTACACCTTC. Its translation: CASSLSQGASYGYTF.

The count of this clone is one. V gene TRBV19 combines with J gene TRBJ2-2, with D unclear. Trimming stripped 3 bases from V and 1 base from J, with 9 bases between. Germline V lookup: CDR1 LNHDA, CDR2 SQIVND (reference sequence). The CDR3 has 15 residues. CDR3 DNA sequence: TGTGCCAGTAGTATGTTTGCAGGGAACACCGGGGAGCTGTTTTTT. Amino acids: CASSMFAGNTGELFF. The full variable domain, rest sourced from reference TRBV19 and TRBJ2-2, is DGGITQSPKYLFRKEGQNVTLSCEQNLNHDAMYWYRQDPGQGLRLIYYSQIVNDFQKGDIAEGYSVSREKKESFPLTVTSAQKNPTAFYLCASSMFAGNTGELFFGEGSRLTVL.

The CDR3 sequence: CASSEAFGQAAKAFF. The CDR3 DNA follows: TGTGCCAGCAGTGAAGCGTTTGGTCAGGCAGCTAAAGCTTTCTTT. The chain uses TRBV6-1 and TRBJ1-1; the D is unclear. V lost 0 bases and J lost 9, with 17 bases in between. Per the germline V gene, CDR1 is MNHNS and CDR2 is SASEGT. The CDR3 consists of 15 residues.

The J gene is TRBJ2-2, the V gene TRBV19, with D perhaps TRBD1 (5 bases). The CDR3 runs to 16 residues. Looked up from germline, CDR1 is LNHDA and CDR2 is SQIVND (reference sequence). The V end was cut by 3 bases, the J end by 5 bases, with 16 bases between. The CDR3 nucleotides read TGTGCCAGTAGTATGCCCCGACAGATACAAACCGGGGAGCTGTTTTTT. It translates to CASSMPRQIQTGELFF.

The CDR3 sequence is CASSETVGVNYGYTF. CDR3 DNA sequence: TGTGCCAGTAGCGAGACAGTTGGTGTTAACTATGGCTACACCTTC. The chain links TRBV19 to TRBJ1-2; D is perhaps TRBD1 (5 bases). The V end was cut by 6 bases, the J end by 1 base, with 15 bases between. The germline CDR1 and CDR2 sequences are LNHDA and SQIVND (reference sequence). The CDR3 is made up of 15 amino acids.

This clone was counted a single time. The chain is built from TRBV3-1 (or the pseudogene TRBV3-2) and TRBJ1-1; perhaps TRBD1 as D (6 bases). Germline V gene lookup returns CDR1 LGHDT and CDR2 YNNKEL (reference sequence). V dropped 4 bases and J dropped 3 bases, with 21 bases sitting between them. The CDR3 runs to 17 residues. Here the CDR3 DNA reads TGTGCCAGCAGCCCCTATCGACAGGTCTTGGGCGACACTGAAGCTTTCTTT. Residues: CASSPYRQVLGDTEAFF.

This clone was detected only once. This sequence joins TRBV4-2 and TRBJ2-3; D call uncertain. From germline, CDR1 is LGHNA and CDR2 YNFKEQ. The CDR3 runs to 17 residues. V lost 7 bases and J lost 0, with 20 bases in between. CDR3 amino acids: CASNKAAGVSSTDTQYF. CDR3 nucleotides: TGTGCCAGCAACAAAGCTGCTGGAGTGTCTAGCACAGATACGCAGTATTTT.

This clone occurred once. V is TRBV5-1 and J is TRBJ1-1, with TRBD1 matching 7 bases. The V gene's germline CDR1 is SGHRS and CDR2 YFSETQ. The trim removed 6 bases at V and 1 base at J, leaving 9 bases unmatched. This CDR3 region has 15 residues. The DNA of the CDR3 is TGCGCCAGCACCTGGGACAGCCTGACGAACACTGAAGCTTTCTTT. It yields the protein CASTWDSLTNTEAFF.

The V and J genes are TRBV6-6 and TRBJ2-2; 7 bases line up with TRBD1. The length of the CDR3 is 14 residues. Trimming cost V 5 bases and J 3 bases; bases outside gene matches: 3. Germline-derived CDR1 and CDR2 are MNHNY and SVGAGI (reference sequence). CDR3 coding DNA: TGTGCCAGCAGTGGGGACAGTTACACCGGGGAGCTGTTTTTT. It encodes CASSGDSYTGELFF.